This T cell receptor beta chain originates from a study of Tregs in tolerant kidney transplant recipients. The study's findings and limits: Biological reproducibility was not directly addressed in this study.

The CDR3 extends over 14 amino acids. Germline V lookup: CDR1 SGHVS, CDR2 FQNEAQ. V gave up 1 base and J gave up 6 bases, with 12 bases separating them. On this clone itself: Its specificity is not known.

Generated by immunoSEQ multiplex PCR, the TCRdb table keeps only in-frame clones and is missing some. There are roughly 120,000 clones in the sample; about 90% occur only once, and roughly 0.63% lies in the top ten. CD4+CD25+CD127- Tregs, CD4+CD25- non-Tregs, CD4 and CD8 cells were sorted. The sample comprised CD4+ T cells from blood. The rearrangement links TRBV7-8 to TRBJ1-1, with a weak D call TRBD1 (6 bases). The TCR was taken from a human donor in good health. The CDR3 reads CASSLERGMAEAFF. The CDR3 region has the DNA TGTGCCAGCAGCTTAGAAAGGGGGATGGCTGAAGCTTTCTTT. Using reference TRBV7-8 and TRBJ1-1 for the parts outside the CDR3, the full variable domain is GAGVSQSPRYKVAKRGQDVALRCDPISGHVSLFWYQQALGQGPEFLTYFQNEAQLDKSGLPSDRFFAERPEGSVSTLKIQRTQQEDSAVYLCASSLERGMAEAFFGQGTRLTVV.